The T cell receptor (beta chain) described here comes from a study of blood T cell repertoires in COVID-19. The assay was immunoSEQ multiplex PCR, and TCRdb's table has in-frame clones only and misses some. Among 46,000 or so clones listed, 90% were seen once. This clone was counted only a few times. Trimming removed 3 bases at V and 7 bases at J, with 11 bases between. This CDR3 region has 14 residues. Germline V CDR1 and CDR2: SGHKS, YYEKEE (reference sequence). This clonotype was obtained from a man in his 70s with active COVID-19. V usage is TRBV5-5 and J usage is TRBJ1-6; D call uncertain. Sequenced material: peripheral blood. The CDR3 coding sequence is TGTGCCAGCAGCTGGGTGGCAGCGAATTCACCCCTCCACTTT. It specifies CASSWVAANSPLHF.